The 24 T cell receptor beta chains below were found in one sample sequenced in a study of T cell clonality in common variable immunodeficiency. Profiled with immunoSEQ multiplex PCR; TCRdb holds only in-frame clones, not every one. This repertoire holds approximately 81,000 clones, and none appear only once. Sequencing used peripheral blood mononuclear cells. Source of these receptors: a person between 18 and 70 years old in good health.

This clone occurred many times. Read coverage stops 3 residues before the CDR3 terminus; the germline J gene supplies the remainder. The chain is built from TRBV20-1 and TRBJ1-3; D gene ambiguous. Trimming took off 6 bases at V and 1 base at J, with 10 bases between the two ends. The germline CDR1 and CDR2 sequences are DFQATT and SNEGSKA (reference sequence). The CDR3 spans 13 residues. CDR3: CSADGVSGNTIYF. The part of the CDR3 DNA that was read is TGCAGTGCGGACGGGGTATCTGGAAACACC.

This clone appeared many times. The read finishes 3 residues shy of the CDR3 end, and the germline J gene is used to complete it. The gene calls are TRBV2 and TRBJ2-7, with a weak D call TRBD1 (6 bases). Trimming stripped 6 bases from V and 2 bases from J, with 14 bases between. Germline V gene lookup returns CDR1 SNHLY and CDR2 FYNNEI. This CDR3 has 14 amino acids. The CDR3 loop reads CASSPAGTTYEQYF. Incomplete CDR3 DNA: TGTGCCAGCAGCCCGGCAGGGACAACCTACGAG.

This clone has ten or more counts. CDR3 residues: CATSDFKGTDTQYF. The sequenced part of the CDR3 DNA is TGTGCCACCAGTGATTTCAAGGGCACAGATACG. V gene TRBV24-1 combines with J gene TRBJ2-3; D ambiguous. The read terminates 3 residues ahead of where the CDR3 ends, so the germline J gene completes it. The V and J ends lost 1 base and 1 base respectively, with 5 bases between them. In germline, CDR1 is KGHDR, CDR2 SFDVKD. The CDR3 spans 14 residues.

In this sample, this clone turned up many times. The CDR3 goes on 3 residues after the read ends, and that part is filled in from the germline J gene. This sequence joins TRBV7-2 and TRBJ2-5; no clear D gene. V was trimmed by 2 bases and J by 4 bases, leaving 8 bases between them. The CDR3 extends over 13 amino acids. Germline CDR1 reads SGHTA; CDR2 reads FQGNSA. CDR3 region: CASSLRKRETQYF. The sequenced CDR3 bases are TGTGCCAGCAGCTTACGGAAGCGAGAGACC.

This clone was counted many times. The CDR3 bases that were read are TGTGCCAGCAGTTCCTACAGGACCGGGGAG. Translated: CASSSYRTGE. In full, the CDR3 is CASSSYRTGELFF. The V call is TRBV27, the J call TRBJ2-2; D is perhaps TRBD1 (5 bases). The read falls 3 residues short of the CDR3 end, and the missing part is taken from the germline J gene. The CDR3 covers 13 residues. The V end lost 4 bases, the J end lost 5 bases, and 8 bases lay between the germline ends. Germline V gene lookup returns CDR1 MNHEY and CDR2 SMNVEV (reference sequence).

This clone appeared many times. The sequence runs out 3 residues before the end of the CDR3; the remainder is reconstructed from the germline J gene. This sequence joins TRBV20-1 and TRBJ2-3; 11 nucleotides align to TRBD2. Germline assignment: CDR1 DFQATT and CDR2 SNEGSKA (reference sequence). V dropped 6 bases and J dropped 6; count of bases not matched to a gene: 5. The CDR3 runs to 13 residues. The sequenced CDR3 bases are TGCAGTGCCGCGACTAGCGGGATGGATACG. This codes for CSAATSGMDT. The entire CDR3 is CSAATSGMDTQYF.

This clone was recorded many times. The CDR3 end falls 3 residues outside the read, so it is completed with the germline J gene. This chain links TRBV10-1 with TRBJ1-4; TRBD1 agrees at 7 bases. V was pared by 8 bases and J by 7 bases, with 13 bases of the junction left unmatched. Per germline, CDR1 WNHNN and CDR2 SYGVQD (reference sequence). CDR3 length: 15 residues. The CDR3 region is CASGPTDRAGEKLFF. The DNA read from the CDR3 is TGCGCCAGCGGCCCGACCGACAGGGCGGGTGAAAAA.

The table lists this clone with many counts. The DNA ends 3 residues before the CDR3 does, and the rest of the CDR3 is filled in from the germline J gene. The chain is built from TRBV5-1 and TRBJ2-7, with a possible D match to TRBD1 (6 bases). V shed 3 bases and J shed 2 bases, with 15 bases lying between them. This CDR3 is built from 15 residues. The germline CDR1 and CDR2 sequences are SGHRS and YFSETQ. The CDR3 spells CASSSLTRDTYEQYF. Partial CDR3 DNA: TGCGCCAGCAGCTCCCTGACGAGGGACACCTACGAG.

This clone was seen at least ten times. The read ends 3 residues early relative to the CDR3; the germline J gene fills the gap. This sequence joins TRBV5-1 and TRBJ2-1; D is unclear. Germline V CDR1 and CDR2: SGHRS, YFSETQ. V was trimmed by 2 bases and J by 7 bases, leaving 7 bases between them. The CDR3 consists of 12 residues. The CDR3 loop is CASSFTGNEQFF. CDR3 bases read: TGCGCCAGCAGCTTCACCGGTAATGAG.

This clone came up many times. The CDR3 extends 3 residues past the end of the read, so its final part is completed from the germline J gene. J is TRBJ2-7 and V is TRBV27; 10 positions agree with TRBD2. Germline V CDR1 and CDR2: MNHEY, SMNVEV (reference sequence). V dropped 8 bases and J dropped 5; count of bases not matched to a gene: 15. This CDR3 region has 16 residues. The covered CDR3 bases are TGTGCCAGCGCCTCGATAGCGGGAGGCCCTCTCAACGAG. Protein product: CASASIAGGPLNE. The CDR3 reads in full as CASASIAGGPLNEQYF.

This clone was seen ten or more times. CDR3 DNA, as far as it was read: TGCGCCAGCAGCTTGGGGGTAGGGACAGTAACCCACGAG. Translation gives CASSLGVGTVTHE. In full, the CDR3 is CASSLGVGTVTHEQYF. The rearrangement joins TRBV5-1 to TRBJ2-7; 7 bases are a match to TRBD1. The read terminates 3 residues ahead of where the CDR3 ends, so the germline J gene completes it. Germline CDR1 and CDR2: SGHRS and YFSETQ. The CDR3 extends over 16 amino acids. The V gene end was trimmed by 0 bases and the J gene end by 5 bases; junction bases not matched to a gene: 11. Variable domain in full (rest from reference TRBV5-1 and TRBJ2-7): KAGVTQTPRYLIKTRGQQVTLSCSPISGHRSVSWYQQTPGQGLQFLFEYFSETQRNKGNFPGRFSGRQFSNSRSEMNVSTLELGDSALYLCASSLGVGTVTHEQYFGPGTRLTVT.

This clone was observed at least ten times. The CDR3 goes on 3 residues after the read ends, and that part is filled in from the germline J gene. The chain recombines TRBV7-2 with TRBJ1-2; 10 positions agree with TRBD1. The CDR3 contains 13 residues. In germline, CDR1 is SGHTA, CDR2 FQGNSA. Partial CDR3 DNA: TGTGCCAGCAGCTCCGGACAGGGGGGGGGC. It translates to CASSSGQGGG. In full, the CDR3 reads CASSSGQGGGYTF.

This clone was seen repeatedly, ten times or more. Germline is not matched at one junction end, which may reflect a read error. Read data end 3 residues before the CDR3 end; the end is taken from the germline J gene. The chain carries TRBV4-2 and TRBJ2-3; D is possibly TRBD1 (8 bases). Germline V gene data show CDR1 as LGHNA and CDR2 as YNFKEQ. The CDR3 totals 15 residues. The part of the CDR3 DNA that was read is TGTGCCAGCAGCCAGGGTGGGGAGGGGACAGGTACG. It encodes CASSQGGEGTGT. The whole CDR3 sequence is CASSQGGEGTGTQYF.

In this sample, this clone turned up many times. The read terminates 3 residues before the CDR3 end, so the remaining end is supplied by the germline J gene. The chain links TRBV10-1 to TRBJ2-5; 7 nucleotides line up with TRBD1. This CDR3 spans 17 amino acids. V lost 0 bases, J lost 2 bases, and 9 bases stayed unmatched. Looked up from germline, CDR1 is WNHNN and CDR2 is SYGVQD (reference sequence). CDR3 bases read: TGCGCCAGCAGTGAGTCTCGGACCGGCAGGGGGCAAGAGACC. Translated, it gives CASSESRTGRGQET. The whole CDR3 protein reads CASSESRTGRGQETQYF.

This clone was seen many times. Read data end 3 residues before the CDR3 end; the end is taken from the germline J gene. The genes are TRBV7-9 and TRBJ2-1; TRBD1 or TRBD2 may be the D gene (5 bases each). CDR1 is SEHNR, CDR2 FQNEAQ, per germline (reference sequence). V lost 4 bases and J 6 bases, leaving 13 bases between the germline ends. The CDR3 is 14 amino acids. The CDR3 protein is CASSSFEGINEQFF. The DNA read from the CDR3 is TGTGCCAGCAGCTCATTTGAGGGGATCAATGAG.

This clone was found many times. With the read ending 3 residues before the CDR3 end, the germline J gene is used to fill in that end. This chain joins TRBV18 and TRBJ1-2; no definite D call. Per germline, CDR1 KGHSH and CDR2 LQKENI. Trimming left V 3 bases short and J 3 bases short, with 11 bases between. The CDR3 sequence is 14 residues long. The part of the CDR3 DNA that was read is TGTGCCAGCTCACCGGGCCAGCTCCACTATGGC. Its protein is CASSPGQLHYG. The entire CDR3 is CASSPGQLHYGYTF.

In regard to this clone: Relative to the germline gene, one junction end is altered; a read error may explain this. The CDR3 end is not reached by the read, which stops 3 residues before it; the germline J gene fills it in. The chain links TRBV7-9 to TRBJ2-7; a weak D match, TRBD2 (5 bases). The length of the CDR3 is 13 residues. Germline V gene lookup returns CDR1 SEHNR and CDR2 FQNEAQ (reference sequence). The CDR3 bases that were read are TGTTCCAGCAGCGCAGGACTTACCTACGAG. This codes for CSSSAGLTYE. The full CDR3 is CSSSAGLTYEQYF.

This clone has at least ten counts. The read comes to an end 3 residues before the CDR3 does, leaving the germline J gene to fill in the end. The chain joins TRBV7-3 to TRBJ2-3; TRBD2 is a possible D gene (5 bases). The length of the CDR3 is 16 residues. Trimming left V 2 bases short and J 1 base short, with 13 bases between. Germline V gene sequence: CDR1 SGHTA, CDR2 FQGTGA. The CDR3 protein is CASSLDGGSRTDTQYF. Incomplete CDR3 DNA: TGTGCCAGCAGCTTAGATGGAGGTAGCCGCACAGATACG.

This clone was observed at least ten times. The sequence runs out 3 residues before the end of the CDR3; the remainder is reconstructed from the germline J gene. This sequence joins TRBV29-1 and TRBJ2-7; the match to TRBD1 covers 10 bases. V shed 2 bases and J 1 base; nucleotides not matched to a gene: 11. In germline, CDR1 is SQVTM, CDR2 ANQGSEA. The CDR3 runs 17 residues. The CDR3 DNA, read in part, is TGCAGCGTTGAACTGGACAGGGGGAAGGAATCATCCTACGAG. This sequence encodes CSVELDRGKESSYE. The complete CDR3 sequence is CSVELDRGKESSYEQYF.

This clone was seen ten or more times. The read gets to within 3 residues of the CDR3 end, and the germline J gene fills in the rest. V and J are TRBV20-1 and TRBJ1-1, with D possibly matching TRBD1 (6 bases). Deletions cut 5 bases from V and 2 bases from J, with 12 bases between. The CDR3 is made up of 13 amino acids. Germline CDR1 reads DFQATT; CDR2 reads SNEGSKA (reference sequence). CDR3 loop: CSALDRINTEAFF. The part of the CDR3 DNA that was read is TGCAGTGCTTTAGACAGGATTAACACTGAA.

This clone came up many times. The CDR3 extends 3 residues past the end of the read, so its final part is completed from the germline J gene. The chain combines TRBV10-3 with TRBJ2-3; TRBD2 aligns across 7 bases. This CDR3 region has 20 residues. V was clipped by 0 bases and J by 0 bases; unmatched bases: 15. Germline lookup yields CDR1 ENHRY and CDR2 SYGVKD. CDR3 protein: CAISESRGGSYLSSTDTQYF. CDR3 DNA, as far as it was read: TGTGCCATCAGTGAGTCGAGAGGCGGGAGTTACCTTTCTAGCACAGATACG.

On this clone: The sequenced fragment ends 3 residues before the CDR3 boundary, so the rest is inferred from the germline J gene. V usage is TRBV20-1 and J usage is TRBJ1-1; D unclear. The CDR3 covers 10 residues. The germline V gene has CDR1 DFQATT and CDR2 SNEGSKA (reference sequence). CDR3 DNA (partial): TGCAGTGCTAGAAGACAAGAA. Encoded protein: CSARRQE. The whole CDR3 sequence is CSARRQEAFF.

In this sample, this clone turned up many times. The CDR3 end is not reached by the read, which stops 3 residues before it; the germline J gene fills it in. The J gene is TRBJ2-7, the V gene TRBV12-3 or TRBV12-4; 10 bases are shared with TRBD2. With V trimmed by 2 bases and J by 2 bases, 9 bases remained unmatched. The CDR3 is made up of 17 amino acids. This CDR3 is CASSLWRTSGHTYEQYF. Partial CDR3 DNA: TGTGCCAGCAGTTTATGGAGGACTAGCGGCCATACCTACGAG.

This clone was seen at least ten times. The CDR3 end lies 3 residues beyond the end of the read and is filled in from the germline J gene. The chain combines TRBV9 with TRBJ2-1; TRBD2 agrees at 9 bases. The CDR3 has 15 residues. Germline V gene sequence: CDR1 SGDLS, CDR2 YYNGEE. Unmatched junction bases numbered 5, after V lost 3 bases and J lost 4 bases. CDR3 DNA, as far as it was read: TGTGCCAGCAGCGAGGGGACTAGCCTTTACAATGAG. Its translation is CASSEGTSLYNE. From start to end, the CDR3 is CASSEGTSLYNEQFF.